This record covers a single T cell receptor (beta chain). The sample has other DNA sequences that encode this CDR3 too. Per the original data handling: It was from reference gene primer amplification that nucleated cell counts were estimated. Profiling relied on immunoSEQ multiplex PCR, and the TCRdb table lists in-frame clones only, not all of them. D and trimming come from the DNA, and the V and J calls and clone size come from that table. The table lists approximately 360,000 clones, about 90% of them singletons. The data stem from a study of blood T cell repertoires in COVID-19. The wider study: The United States, Italy and Spain supplied acute and convalescent COVID-19 samples.

The germline gives CDR1 SGHTA, CDR2 FQGTGA. The CDR3 is made up of 16 amino acids. V was clipped by 4 bases and J by 4 bases; unmatched bases: 6. This receptor was taken from a man aged 40-49 years with acute or convalescent COVID-19. The rearrangement uses TRBV7-3 and TRBJ2-2, with 10 nucleotides matching TRBD2. The source material was peripheral blood. The CDR3 loop is CASSSLAGGGTGELFF. Here the CDR3 DNA reads TGTGCCAGCAGCTCTTTAGCGGGAGGAGGCACCGGGGAGCTGTTTTTT.